These T cell receptor beta chains were read from a single sample in a study of OX40 agonist ivuxolimab in advanced cancers. Assay: immunoSEQ multiplex PCR; the TCRdb copy retains only in-frame clones and omits some. The sample yields tens of thousands of clones, more than 75% seen once. The sequencing here drew on CD4+ or CD8+ T cells sorted from blood, taken in a trial of the OX40 agonist ivuxolimab. Receptor source: an adult with an advanced solid tumor such as melanoma, head and neck, liver or kidney cancer. The CDR3 runs from the conserved cysteine through the conserved F or W. The D gene is left open where the match is weak. Expanded clones get a size class; other rows say once, few or many, or leave the size out.

J gene	V gene	clone size	D gene	CDR3 protein	CDR3 DNA
TRBJ1-1	TRBV30	NA	NA	CAWSIRGGDAAFF	TGTGCCTGGAGTATTCGAGGAGGGGACGCGGCTTTCTTT
TRBJ2-3	TRBV29-1	NA	NA	CSVAEGGTDTQYF	TGCAGCGTTGCGGAAGGGGGCACAGATACGCAGTATTTT
TRBJ1-2	TRBV20-1	NA	NA	CSASPRGYTF	TGCAGTGCTAGCCCCCGTGGCTACACCTTC
TRBJ1-6	TRBV6-5	NA	TRBD1	CASNRQGRGSPLHF	TGTGCCAGCAACCGACAGGGTCGGGGTTCACCCCTCCACTTT
TRBJ1-5	TRBV6-1	NA	NA	CASSEGRALNQPQHF	TGTGCCAGCAGTGAAGGGAGGGCCCTCAATCAGCCCCAGCATTTT
TRBJ2-1	TRBV13	NA	TRBD2	CASSPRPLLAGVGSEQFF	TGTGCCAGCAGCCCCCGACCCCTACTAGCGGGAGTTGGGAGTGAGCAGTTCTTC
TRBJ1-2	TRBV27	NA	NA	CASSLRDPGHYGYTF	TGTGCCAGCAGCCTCAGGGACCCTGGGCACTATGGCTACACCTTC
TRBJ1-2	TRBV5-1	NA	NA	CASSLDYREGRGYTF	TGCGCCAGCAGCTTGGATTACAGGGAGGGTCGTGGCTACACCTTC
TRBJ2-2	TRBV5-1	NA	NA	CASSLAESTGELFF	TGCGCCAGCAGCTTGGCCGAGTCTACCGGGGAGCTGTTTTTT
TRBJ1-3	TRBV5-6	NA	NA	CASSFDRASGNTIYF	TGTGCCAGCAGCTTTGACAGAGCCTCGGGAAACACCATATATTTT
TRBJ1-3	TRBV2	NA	NA	CASSEGGSSGNTIYF	TGTGCCAGCAGTGAAGGGGGAAGCTCTGGAAACACCATATATTTT
TRBJ2-5	TRBV5-1	NA	TRBD1	CASSAGTGQETQYF	TGCGCCAGCAGCGCCGGGACAGGACAAGAGACCCAGTACTTC
TRBJ2-5	TRBV4-1	NA	TRBD1	CASSQEGQGREQYF	TGCGCCAGCAGCCAAGAGGGACAGGGTCGAGAGCAGTACTTC
TRBJ1-3	TRBV27	NA	TRBD1	CASSFTTGGASPSGNTIYF	TGTGCCAGCAGTTTCACGACAGGGGGCGCTTCCCCCTCTGGAAACACCATATATTTT
TRBJ1-1	TRBV5-1	NA	NA	CASSPGRLGNTEAFF	TGCGCCAGCAGCCCAGGACGGCTGGGGAACACTGAAGCTTTCTTT
TRBJ1-3	TRBV13	NA	NA	CASSLVLGNTIYF	TGTGCCAGCAGCTTAGTCCTGGGGAACACCATATATTTT
TRBJ2-7	TRBV5-1	once	TRBD1	CASSLERTGRDEQYF	TGCGCCAGCAGCTTGGAGCGGACAGGGCGGGACGAGCAGTACTTC
TRBJ2-2	TRBV4-2	NA	TRBD2	CASSPKSNSGRAGTGELFF	TGTGCCAGCAGCCCCAAATCGAATAGCGGGAGGGCCGGAACCGGGGAGCTGTTTTTT
TRBJ2-5	TRBV6-5	NA	NA	CASSRGLGETQYF	TGTGCCAGCAGCCGAGGGCTCGGAGAGACCCAGTACTTC
TRBJ1-5	TRBV6-1	NA	TRBD1	CASSGDRGRNQPQHF	TGTGCCAGCAGTGGCGACAGGGGGCGCAATCAGCCCCAGCATTTT
TRBJ2-7	TRBV11-2	NA	NA	CASSFIRVEQYF	TGTGCCAGCAGCTTCATCAGGGTCGAGCAGTACTTC
TRBJ1-4	TRBV19	NA	TRBD1	CASSGRDSTNEKLFF	TGTGCCAGTAGTGGCAGGGACAGCACTAATGAAAAACTGTTTTTT
TRBJ2-5	TRBV23-1	NA	NA	CASSHPGVQETQYF	TGCGCCAGCAGTCATCCGGGGGTTCAGGAGACCCAGTACTTC
TRBJ1-2	TRBV6-5	NA	NA	CASSQAPGYGYTF	TGTGCCAGCAGCCAGGCCCCAGGGTATGGCTACACCTTC
TRBJ2-7	TRBV28	NA	NA	CASSLNMGYEQYF	TGTGCCAGCAGTTTAAACATGGGGTACGAGCAGTACTTC
TRBJ2-3	TRBV10-2	NA	NA	CASSELAYPTDTQYF	TGCGCCAGCAGTGAGCTAGCCTATCCCACAGATACGCAGTATTTT
TRBJ2-6	TRBV5-1	NA	NA	CASSPSRGANVLTF	TGCGCCAGCAGCCCCAGTAGAGGGGCCAACGTCCTGACTTTC
TRBJ1-3	TRBV30	NA	NA	CATKKVRGGGNTIYF	TGTGCCACAAAAAAAGTGCGGGGTGGCGGAAACACCATATATTTT
TRBJ2-1	TRBV14	NA	TRBD1	CASSGQVYNEQFF	TGTGCCAGCAGCGGACAGGTGTACAATGAGCAGTTCTTC
TRBJ2-1	TRBV7-2	NA	TRBD2	CASSLALGTSIHEQFF	TGTGCCAGCAGCTTAGCGTTAGGGACTAGTATACATGAGCAGTTCTTC
TRBJ2-6	TRBV13	NA	NA	CASSFRARGPSGANVLTF	NA
TRBJ2-7	TRBV14	NA	TRBD2	CASSRDSGLADEQYF	TGTGCCAGCAGCCGAGATAGCGGCCTAGCGGACGAGCAGTACTTC
TRBJ2-3	TRBV9	NA	NA	CASSVGAGGAGVDTQYF	TGTGCCAGCAGCGTAGGGGCTGGCGGGGCCGGAGTGGATACGCAGTATTTT
TRBJ1-2	TRBV6-5	NA	NA	CASSSTAGGYTF	TGTGCCAGCAGTTCCACCGCAGGGGGCTACACCTTC
TRBJ2-3	TRBV6-5	NA	TRBD2	CASSPAGGGTQYF	TGTGCCAGCAGCCCGGCGGGGGGGGGTACGCAGTATTTT
TRBJ1-5	TRBV2	NA	NA	CASTIEWGRDQPQHF	TGTGCCAGCACGATAGAGTGGGGGCGCGATCAGCCCCAGCATTTT
TRBJ2-2	TRBV9	NA	NA	CASSVAVANTGELFF	TGTGCCAGCAGCGTAGCTGTTGCGAACACCGGGGAGCTGTTTTTT
TRBJ2-7	TRBV6-6	once	NA	CASSPPQGSYEQYF	TGTGCCAGCAGTCCCCCCCAAGGGTCCTACGAGCAGTACTTC
TRBJ2-7	TRBV6-5	NA	TRBD2	CASSYSWTGGYEQYF	TGTGCCAGCAGTTACTCGTGGACGGGGGGATACGAGCAGTACTTC
TRBJ1-1	TRBV6-5	few	NA	CASSYAGYTEAFF	TGTGCCAGCAGTTACGCAGGGTACACTGAAGCTTTCTTT
TRBJ1-1	TRBV6-1	NA	TRBD1	CASSEWDRGGNTEAFF	TGTGCCAGCAGTGAATGGGACAGGGGCGGGAACACTGAAGCTTTCTTT
TRBJ1-6	TRBV7-3	NA	NA	CASSLGANSPLHF	TGTGCCAGCAGCTTAGGCGCAAATTCACCCCTCCACTTT